This T cell receptor beta chain was recovered during a study of siplizumab effects on memory and regulatory T cells. Findings of the study overall: Many proliferating CD4+ or CD8+ clones remained unclassified. Roughly 80-97% of them could not be assigned either a naive or a memory phenotype. A major contribution to the alloresponse seemed to be made by naive T cells, which seemed more diverse than memory cells.

Profiling relied on immunoSEQ multiplex PCR, and the TCRdb table lists in-frame clones only, not all of them. The profile shows under 70,000 clones, 70% to 80% of them singletons. Trimming stripped 5 bases from V and 8 bases from J, with 15 bases between. The CDR3 length is 13 residues. Germline V gene data show CDR1 as MNHNY and CDR2 as SVGAGI (reference sequence). This clone was observed once. Its antigen remains unknown. Sequencing input: memory CD4+ T cells sorted from blood. The chain is built from TRBV6-6 and TRBJ1-2; D ambiguous. This TCR was sampled from a human donor in good health. CDR3 in amino acids: CASSTDRSFGYTF. The CDR3 coding sequence is TGTGCCAGCAGTACGGATAGATCCTTCGGCTACACCTTC.